This T cell receptor (beta chain) was sequenced for a study of cytomegalovirus exposure and HLA in healthy donors. Turning to the study itself: The 120 or so validation repertoires used the same platform as the 650 to 750 first-cohort repertoires, a later analysis reported.

Note on this clone: Its antigen remains unidentified.

Assay used: immunoSEQ multiplex PCR; TCRdb lists only in-frame clones, some missing. The sample lists approximately 170,000 clones; 84% were seen once. Whole-study results and caveats: One later analysis, an examination of the approximately 120 validation repertoires, found that first-cohort TCR clusters tended to co-occur in them. Cytomegalovirus association was assigned to more than 150 TCR beta chains. CMV antigen specificity was confirmed in vitro for three CMV-associated chains.

The receptor was derived from a man aged 25 to 40 in good health and CMV-seropositive. Sequencing was carried out using PBMCs.

The CDR3 reads CASSAAIKQGDPPYEQYF. CDR3 sequence (DNA): TGTGCCAGCAGCGCCGCCATTAAACAGGGGGACCCTCCCTACGAGCAGTACTTC. The genes are TRBV9 and TRBJ2-7; 8 bases match TRBD1. Germline V gene data show CDR1 as SGDLS and CDR2 as YYNGEE. CDR3 length: 18 amino acids. The V gene end was trimmed by 3 bases and the J gene end by 2 bases; junction bases not matched to a gene: 16.